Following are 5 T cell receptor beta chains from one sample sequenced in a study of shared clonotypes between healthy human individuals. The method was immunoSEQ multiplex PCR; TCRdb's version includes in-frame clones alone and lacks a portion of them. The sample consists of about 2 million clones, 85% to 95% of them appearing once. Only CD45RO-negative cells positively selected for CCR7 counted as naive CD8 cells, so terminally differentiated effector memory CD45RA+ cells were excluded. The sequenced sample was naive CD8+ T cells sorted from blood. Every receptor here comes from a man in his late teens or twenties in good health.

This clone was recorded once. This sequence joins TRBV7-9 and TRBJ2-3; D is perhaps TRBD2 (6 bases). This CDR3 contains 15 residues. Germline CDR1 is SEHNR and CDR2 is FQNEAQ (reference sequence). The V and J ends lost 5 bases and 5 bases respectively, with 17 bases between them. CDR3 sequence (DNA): TGTGCCAGCAGCCCCGGCGATGGGGGGATAGATACGCAGTATTTT. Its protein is CASSPGDGGIDTQYF.

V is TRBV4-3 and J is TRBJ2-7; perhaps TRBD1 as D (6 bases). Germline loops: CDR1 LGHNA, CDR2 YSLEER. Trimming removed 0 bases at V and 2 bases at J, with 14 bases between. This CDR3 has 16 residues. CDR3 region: CASSQDRTALPYEQYF. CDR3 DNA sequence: TGCGCCAGCAGCCAAGATCGGACAGCTTTACCCTACGAGCAGTACTTC.

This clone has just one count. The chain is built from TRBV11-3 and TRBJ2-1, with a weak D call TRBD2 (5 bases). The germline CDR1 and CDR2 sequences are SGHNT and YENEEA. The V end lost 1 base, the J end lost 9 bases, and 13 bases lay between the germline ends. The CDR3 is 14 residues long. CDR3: CASSLGETGIEQFF. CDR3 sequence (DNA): TGTGCCAGCAGCTTAGGGGAGACGGGAATTGAGCAGTTCTTC.

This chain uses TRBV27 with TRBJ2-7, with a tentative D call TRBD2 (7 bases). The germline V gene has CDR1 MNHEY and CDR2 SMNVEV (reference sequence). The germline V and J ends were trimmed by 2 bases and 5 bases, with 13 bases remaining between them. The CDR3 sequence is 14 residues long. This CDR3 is CASSLGWGGDEQYF. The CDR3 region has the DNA TGTGCCAGCAGTTTAGGGTGGGGGGGCGACGAGCAGTACTTC.

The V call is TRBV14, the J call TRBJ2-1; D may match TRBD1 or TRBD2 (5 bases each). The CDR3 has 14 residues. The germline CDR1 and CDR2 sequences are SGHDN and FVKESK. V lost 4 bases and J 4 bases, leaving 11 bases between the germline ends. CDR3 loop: CASSPRGIYNEQFF. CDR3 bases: TGTGCCAGCAGCCCTCGGGGCATTTACAATGAGCAGTTCTTC.